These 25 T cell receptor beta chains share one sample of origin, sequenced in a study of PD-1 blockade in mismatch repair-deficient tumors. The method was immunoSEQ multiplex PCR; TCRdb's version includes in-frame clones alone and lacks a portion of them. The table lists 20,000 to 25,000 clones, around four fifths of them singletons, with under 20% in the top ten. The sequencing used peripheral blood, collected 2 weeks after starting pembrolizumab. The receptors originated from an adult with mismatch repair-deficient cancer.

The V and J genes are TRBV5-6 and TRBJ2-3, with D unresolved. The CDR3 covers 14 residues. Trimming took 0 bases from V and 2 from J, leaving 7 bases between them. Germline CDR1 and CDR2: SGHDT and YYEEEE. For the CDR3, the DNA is TGTGCCAGCAGCTTGGGACACTTCACAGATACGCAGTATTTT. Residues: CASSLGHFTDTQYF.

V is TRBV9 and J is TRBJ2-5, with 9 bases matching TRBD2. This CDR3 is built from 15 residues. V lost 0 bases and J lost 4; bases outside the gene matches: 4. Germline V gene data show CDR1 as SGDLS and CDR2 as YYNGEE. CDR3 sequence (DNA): TGTGCCAGCAGCGTAGGGCCTAGCGGGATAGAGACCCAGTACTTC. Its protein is CASSVGPSGIETQYF.

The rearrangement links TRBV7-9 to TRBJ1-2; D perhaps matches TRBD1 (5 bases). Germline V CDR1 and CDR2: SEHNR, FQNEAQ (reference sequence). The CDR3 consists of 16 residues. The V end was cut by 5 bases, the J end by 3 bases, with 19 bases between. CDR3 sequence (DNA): TGTGCCAGCAGCCAAAAGGTCCGGAGAGGGGACTATGGCTACACCTTC. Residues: CASSQKVRRGDYGYTF.

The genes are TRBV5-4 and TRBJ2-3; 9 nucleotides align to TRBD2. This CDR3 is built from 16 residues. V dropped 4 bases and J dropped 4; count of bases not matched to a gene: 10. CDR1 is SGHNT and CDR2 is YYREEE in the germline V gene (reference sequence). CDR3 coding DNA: TGTGCCAGCAGCGAAATGAGCGGGAGGCGGGCAGATACGCAGTATTTT. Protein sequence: CASSEMSGRRADTQYF.

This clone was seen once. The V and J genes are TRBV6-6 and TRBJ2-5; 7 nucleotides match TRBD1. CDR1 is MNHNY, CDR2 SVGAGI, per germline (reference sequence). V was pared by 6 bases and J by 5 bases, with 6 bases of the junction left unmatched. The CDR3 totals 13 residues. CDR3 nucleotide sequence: TGTGCCAGCAGCTGGGACAGAGGGGAGACCCAGTACTTC. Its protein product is CASSWDRGETQYF.

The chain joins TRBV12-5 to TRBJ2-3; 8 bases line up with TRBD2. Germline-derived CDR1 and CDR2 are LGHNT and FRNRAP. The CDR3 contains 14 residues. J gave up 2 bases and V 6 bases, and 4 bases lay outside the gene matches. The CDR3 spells CASGPGGSTDTQYF. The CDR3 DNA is TGTGCTAGTGGGCCGGGAGGGTCCACAGATACGCAGTATTTT.

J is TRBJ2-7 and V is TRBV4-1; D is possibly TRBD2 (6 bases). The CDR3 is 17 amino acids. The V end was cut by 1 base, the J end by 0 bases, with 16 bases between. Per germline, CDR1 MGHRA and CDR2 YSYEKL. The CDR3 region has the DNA TGCGCCAGCAGCCAAGCACCCCCGGGACTGAACTCCTACGAGCAGTACTTC. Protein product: CASSQAPPGLNSYEQYF.

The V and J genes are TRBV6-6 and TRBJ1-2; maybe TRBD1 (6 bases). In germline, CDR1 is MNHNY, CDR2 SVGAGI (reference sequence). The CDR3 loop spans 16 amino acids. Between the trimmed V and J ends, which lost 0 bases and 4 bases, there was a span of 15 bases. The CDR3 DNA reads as TGTGCCAGCAGTTACTCGTCGAGGGGGTCCAGCTATGGCTACACCTTC. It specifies CASSYSSRGSSYGYTF.

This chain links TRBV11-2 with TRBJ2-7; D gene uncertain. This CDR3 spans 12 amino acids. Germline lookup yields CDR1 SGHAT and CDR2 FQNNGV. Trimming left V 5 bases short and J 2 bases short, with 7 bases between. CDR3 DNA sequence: TGTGCCAGCAGCGCTCGGACCTACGAGCAGTACTTC. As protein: CASSARTYEQYF.

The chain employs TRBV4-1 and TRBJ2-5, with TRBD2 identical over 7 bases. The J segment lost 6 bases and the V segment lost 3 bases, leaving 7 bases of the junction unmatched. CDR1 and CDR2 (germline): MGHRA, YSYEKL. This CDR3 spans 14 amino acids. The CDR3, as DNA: TGCGCCAGCAGCCAGGGGGAGGGCGGAAAGACCCAGTACTTC. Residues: CASSQGEGGKTQYF.

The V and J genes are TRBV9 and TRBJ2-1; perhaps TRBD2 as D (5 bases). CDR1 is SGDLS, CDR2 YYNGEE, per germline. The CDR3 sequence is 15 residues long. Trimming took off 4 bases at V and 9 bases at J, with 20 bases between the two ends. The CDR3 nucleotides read TGTGCCAGCAGCCCAAGTAGGACTGGCTTCGGTGAGCAGTTCTTC. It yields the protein CASSPSRTGFGEQFF.

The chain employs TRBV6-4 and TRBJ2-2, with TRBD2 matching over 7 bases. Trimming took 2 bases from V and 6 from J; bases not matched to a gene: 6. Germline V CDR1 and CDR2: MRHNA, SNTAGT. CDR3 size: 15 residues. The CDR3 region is CASSDRAGESGELFF. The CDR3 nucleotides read TGTGCCAGCAGTGACAGGGCGGGAGAGTCCGGGGAGCTGTTTTTT.

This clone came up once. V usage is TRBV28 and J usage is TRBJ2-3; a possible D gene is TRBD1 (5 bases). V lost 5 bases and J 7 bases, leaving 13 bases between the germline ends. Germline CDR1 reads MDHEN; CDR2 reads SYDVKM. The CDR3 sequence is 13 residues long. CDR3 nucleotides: TGTGCCAGCAGTCCCACAGGTTACTATACGCAGTATTTT. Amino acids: CASSPTGYYTQYF.

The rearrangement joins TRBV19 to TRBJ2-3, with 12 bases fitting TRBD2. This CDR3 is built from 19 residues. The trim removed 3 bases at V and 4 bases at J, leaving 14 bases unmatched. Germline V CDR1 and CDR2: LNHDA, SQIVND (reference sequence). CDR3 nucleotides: TGTGCCAGTAGTATCCCCCCCCACCTAGCGGGAGGGCGGGCAGATACGCAGTATTTT. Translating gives CASSIPPHLAGGRADTQYF. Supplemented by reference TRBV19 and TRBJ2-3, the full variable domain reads DGGITQSPKYLFRKEGQNVTLSCEQNLNHDAMYWYRQDPGQGLRLIYYSQIVNDFQKGDIAEGYSVSREKKESFPLTVTSAQKNPTAFYLCASSIPPHLAGGRADTQYFGPGTRLTVL.

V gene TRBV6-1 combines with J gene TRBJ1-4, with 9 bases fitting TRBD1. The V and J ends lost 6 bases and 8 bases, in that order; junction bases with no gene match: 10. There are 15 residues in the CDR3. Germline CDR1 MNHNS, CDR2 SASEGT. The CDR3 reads CASRGRQGGREKLFF. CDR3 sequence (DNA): TGTGCCAGCAGAGGTCGACAGGGGGGGAGGGAAAAACTGTTTTTT.

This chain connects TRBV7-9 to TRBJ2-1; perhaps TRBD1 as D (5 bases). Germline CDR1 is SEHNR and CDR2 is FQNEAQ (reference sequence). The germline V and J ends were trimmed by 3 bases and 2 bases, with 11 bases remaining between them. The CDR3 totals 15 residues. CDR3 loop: CASSLVDSPYNEQFF. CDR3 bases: TGTGCCAGCAGCTTGGTAGACAGTCCCTACAATGAGCAGTTCTTC. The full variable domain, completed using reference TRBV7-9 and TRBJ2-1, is DTGVSQNPRHKITKRGQNVTFRCDPISEHNRLYWYRQTLGQGPEFLTYFQNEAQLEKSRLLSDRFSAERPKGSFSTLEIQRTEQGDSAMYLCASSLVDSPYNEQFFGPGTRLTVL.

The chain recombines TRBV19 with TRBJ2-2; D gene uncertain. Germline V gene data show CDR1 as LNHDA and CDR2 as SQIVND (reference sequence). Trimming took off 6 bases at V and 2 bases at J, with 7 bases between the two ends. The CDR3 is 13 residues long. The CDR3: CASRTINTGELFF. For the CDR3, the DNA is TGTGCCAGTAGAACTATTAACACCGGGGAGCTGTTTTTT.

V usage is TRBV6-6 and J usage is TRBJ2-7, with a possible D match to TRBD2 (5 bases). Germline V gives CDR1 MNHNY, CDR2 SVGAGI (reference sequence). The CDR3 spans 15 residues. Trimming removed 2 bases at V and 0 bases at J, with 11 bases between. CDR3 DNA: TGTGCCAGCAGTTACGGGCTAGCCGGCTCCTACGAGCAGTACTTC. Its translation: CASSYGLAGSYEQYF.

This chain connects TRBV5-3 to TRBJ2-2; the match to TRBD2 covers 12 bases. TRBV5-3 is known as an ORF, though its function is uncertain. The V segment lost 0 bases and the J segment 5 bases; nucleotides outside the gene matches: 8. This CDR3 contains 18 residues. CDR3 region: CARSLGLAGGPGTGELFF. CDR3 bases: TGTGCCAGAAGCTTGGGGCTAGCGGGAGGGCCAGGGACCGGGGAGCTGTTTTTT.

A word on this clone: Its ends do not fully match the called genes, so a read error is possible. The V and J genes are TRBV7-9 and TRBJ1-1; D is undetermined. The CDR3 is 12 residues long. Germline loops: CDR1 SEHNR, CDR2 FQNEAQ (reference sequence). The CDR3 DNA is TGTGCCAGCAGCCTAGCGGTCACTGAAGCTTTCTTT. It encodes CASSLAVTEAFF.

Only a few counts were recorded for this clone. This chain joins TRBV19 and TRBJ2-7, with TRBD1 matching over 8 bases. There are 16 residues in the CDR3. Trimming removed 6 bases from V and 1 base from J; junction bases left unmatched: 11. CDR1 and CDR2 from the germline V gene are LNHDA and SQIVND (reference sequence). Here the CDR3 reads CASSPQAGGESYEQYF. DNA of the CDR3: TGTGCCAGTAGCCCCCAGGCAGGGGGCGAGTCCTACGAGCAGTACTTC.

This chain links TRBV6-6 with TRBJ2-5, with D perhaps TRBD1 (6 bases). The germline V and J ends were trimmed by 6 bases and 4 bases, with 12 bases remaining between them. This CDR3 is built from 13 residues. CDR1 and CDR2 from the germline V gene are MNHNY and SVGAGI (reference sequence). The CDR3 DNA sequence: TGTGCCAGCAGGATGGGACAAATAGAGACCCAGTACTTC. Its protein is CASRMGQIETQYF.

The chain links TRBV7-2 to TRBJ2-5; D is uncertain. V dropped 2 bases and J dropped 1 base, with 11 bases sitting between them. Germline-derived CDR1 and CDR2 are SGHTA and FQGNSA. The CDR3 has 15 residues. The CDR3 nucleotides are TGTGCCAGCAGCTTAACCCCAGCCCCCCAAGAGACCCAGTACTTC. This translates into CASSLTPAPQETQYF.

CDR3 region: CASSQDDVRARFF. Here the CDR3 DNA reads TGCGCCAGCAGCCAAGACGATGTTAGGGCTAGGTTCTTC. The V and J genes are TRBV4-3 and TRBJ2-1; D gene uncertain. The CDR3 is made up of 13 amino acids. V shed 0 bases and J shed 15 bases, with 15 bases lying between them. Germline V gives CDR1 LGHNA, CDR2 YSLEER.

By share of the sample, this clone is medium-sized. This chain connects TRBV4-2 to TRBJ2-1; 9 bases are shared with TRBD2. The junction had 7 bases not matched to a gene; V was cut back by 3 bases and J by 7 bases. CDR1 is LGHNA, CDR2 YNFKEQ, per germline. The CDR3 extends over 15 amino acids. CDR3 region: CASSQGTSTTNEQFF. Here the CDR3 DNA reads TGTGCCAGCAGCCAGGGGACTAGCACCACAAATGAGCAGTTCTTC.